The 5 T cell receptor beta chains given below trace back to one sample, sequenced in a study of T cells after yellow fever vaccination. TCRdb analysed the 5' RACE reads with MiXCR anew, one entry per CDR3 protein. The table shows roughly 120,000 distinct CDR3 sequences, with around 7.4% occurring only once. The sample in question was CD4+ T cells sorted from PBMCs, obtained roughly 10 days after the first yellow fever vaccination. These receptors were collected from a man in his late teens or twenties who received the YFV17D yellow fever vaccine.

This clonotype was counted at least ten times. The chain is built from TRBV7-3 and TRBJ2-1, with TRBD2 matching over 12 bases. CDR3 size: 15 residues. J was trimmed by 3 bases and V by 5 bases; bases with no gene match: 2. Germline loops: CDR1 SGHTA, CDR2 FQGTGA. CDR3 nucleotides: TGTGCCAGCAGCCCTAGCGGGGGGGACTACAATGAGCAGTTCTTC. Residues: CASSPSGGDYNEQFF.

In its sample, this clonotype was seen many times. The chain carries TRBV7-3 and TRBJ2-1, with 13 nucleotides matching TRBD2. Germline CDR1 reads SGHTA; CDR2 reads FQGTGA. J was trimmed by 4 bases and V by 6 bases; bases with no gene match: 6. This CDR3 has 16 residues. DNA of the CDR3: TGTGCCAGCAGTTCAGGGGGACTAGCGGGGTACAATGAGCAGTTCTTC. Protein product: CASSSGGLAGYNEQFF. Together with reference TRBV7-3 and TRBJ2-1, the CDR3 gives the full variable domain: GAGVSQTPSNKVTEKGKYVELRCDPISGHTALYWYRQSLGQGPEFLIYFQGTGAADDSGLPNDRFFAVRPEGSVSTLKIQRTERGDSAVYLCASSSGGLAGYNEQFFGPGTRLTVL.

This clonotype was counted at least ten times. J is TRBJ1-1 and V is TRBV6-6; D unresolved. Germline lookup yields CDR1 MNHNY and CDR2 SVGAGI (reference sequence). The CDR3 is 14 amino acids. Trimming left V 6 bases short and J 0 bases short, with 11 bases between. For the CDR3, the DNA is TGTGCCAGCAGCTCACAGATGATGAACACTGAAGCTTTCTTT. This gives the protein CASSSQMMNTEAFF.

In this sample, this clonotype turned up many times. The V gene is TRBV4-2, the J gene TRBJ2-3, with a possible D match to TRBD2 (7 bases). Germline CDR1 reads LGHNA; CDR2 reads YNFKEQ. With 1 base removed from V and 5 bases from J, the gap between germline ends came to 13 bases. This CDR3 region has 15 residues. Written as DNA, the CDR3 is TGTGCCAGCAGCCAAGCTGCGGGGGCCGGAGATACGCAGTATTTT. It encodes CASSQAAGAGDTQYF.

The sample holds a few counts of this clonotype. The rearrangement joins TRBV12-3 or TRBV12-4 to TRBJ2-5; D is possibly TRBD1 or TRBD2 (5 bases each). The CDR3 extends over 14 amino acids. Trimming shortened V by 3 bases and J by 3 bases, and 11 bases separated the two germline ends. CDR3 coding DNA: TGTGCCAGCAGTTTTGGGGGACGGGAAGAGACCCAGTACTTC. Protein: CASSFGGREETQYF.